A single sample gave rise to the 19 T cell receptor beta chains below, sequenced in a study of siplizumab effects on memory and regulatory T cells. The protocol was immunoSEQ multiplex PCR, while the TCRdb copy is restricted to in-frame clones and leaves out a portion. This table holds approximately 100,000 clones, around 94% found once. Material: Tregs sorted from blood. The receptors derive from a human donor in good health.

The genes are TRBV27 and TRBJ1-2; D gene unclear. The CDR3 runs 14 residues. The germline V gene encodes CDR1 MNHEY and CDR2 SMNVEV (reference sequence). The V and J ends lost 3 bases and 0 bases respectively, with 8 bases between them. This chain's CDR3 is CASSFRVANYGYTF. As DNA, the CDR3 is TGTGCCAGCAGTTTCCGGGTTGCTAACTATGGCTACACCTTC.

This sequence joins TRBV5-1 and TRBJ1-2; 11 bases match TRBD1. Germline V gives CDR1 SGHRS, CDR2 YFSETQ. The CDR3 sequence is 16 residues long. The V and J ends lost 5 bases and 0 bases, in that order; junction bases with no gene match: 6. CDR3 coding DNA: TGCGCCAGCAGAGGACAGGGGGCACTCACTAACTATGGCTACACCTTC. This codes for CASRGQGALTNYGYTF.

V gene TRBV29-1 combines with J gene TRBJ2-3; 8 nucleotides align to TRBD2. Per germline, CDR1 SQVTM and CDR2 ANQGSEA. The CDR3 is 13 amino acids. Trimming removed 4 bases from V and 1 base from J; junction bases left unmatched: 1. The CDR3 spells CSVGAGGTDTQYF. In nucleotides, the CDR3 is TGCAGCGTTGGAGCGGGGGGCACAGATACGCAGTATTTT.

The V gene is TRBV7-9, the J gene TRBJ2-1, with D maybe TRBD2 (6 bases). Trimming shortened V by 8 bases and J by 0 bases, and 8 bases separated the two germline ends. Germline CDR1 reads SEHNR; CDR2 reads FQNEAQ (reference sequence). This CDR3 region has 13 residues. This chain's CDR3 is CASSAGSYNEQFF. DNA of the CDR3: TGTGCCAGCTCAGCGGGCTCCTACAATGAGCAGTTCTTC.

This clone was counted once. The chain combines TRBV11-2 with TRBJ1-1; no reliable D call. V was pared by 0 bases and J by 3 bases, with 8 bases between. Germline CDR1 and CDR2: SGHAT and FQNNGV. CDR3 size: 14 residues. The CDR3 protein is CASSLENIHTEAFF. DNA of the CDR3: TGTGCCAGCAGCTTAGAGAACATCCACACTGAAGCTTTCTTT.

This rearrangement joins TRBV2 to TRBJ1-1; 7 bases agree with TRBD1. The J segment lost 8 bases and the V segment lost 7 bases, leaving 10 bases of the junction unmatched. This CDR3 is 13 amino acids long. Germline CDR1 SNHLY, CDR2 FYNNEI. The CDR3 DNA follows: TGTGCCAGCAAGGGACAGAGAGCACTAGAAGCTTTCTTT. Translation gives CASKGQRALEAFF.

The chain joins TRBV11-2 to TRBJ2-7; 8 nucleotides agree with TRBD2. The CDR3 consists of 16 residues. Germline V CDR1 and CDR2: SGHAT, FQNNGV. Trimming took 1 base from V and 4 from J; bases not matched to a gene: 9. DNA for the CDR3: TGTGCCAGCAGCTTAGTATGGTCTAGCGGGCGGTACGAGCAGTACTTC. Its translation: CASSLVWSSGRYEQYF. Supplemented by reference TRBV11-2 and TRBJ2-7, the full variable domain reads EAGVAQSPRYKIIEKRQSVAFWCNPISGHATLYWYQQILGQGPKLLIQFQNNGVVDDSQLPKDRFSAERLKGVDSTLKIQPAKLEDSAVYLCASSLVWSSGRYEQYFGPGTRLTVT.

The CDR3 nucleotides read TGTGCCAGCAGCTCCTCAGGGGGCGCGGACAATGAGCAGTTCTTC. The encoded protein is CASSSSGGADNEQFF. V gene TRBV11-3 combines with J gene TRBJ2-1; TRBD1 matches at 8 bases. Trimming removed 4 bases from V and 5 bases from J; junction bases left unmatched: 7. The germline V gene has CDR1 SGHNT and CDR2 YENEEA. This CDR3 comprises 15 residues. The full variable domain, its missing parts supplied by reference TRBV11-3 and TRBJ2-1, is EAGVVQSPRYKIIEKKQPVAFWCNPISGHNTLYWYLQNLGQGPELLIRYENEEAVDDSQLPKDRFSAERLKGVDSTLKIQPAELGDSAVYLCASSSSGGADNEQFFGPGTRLTVL.

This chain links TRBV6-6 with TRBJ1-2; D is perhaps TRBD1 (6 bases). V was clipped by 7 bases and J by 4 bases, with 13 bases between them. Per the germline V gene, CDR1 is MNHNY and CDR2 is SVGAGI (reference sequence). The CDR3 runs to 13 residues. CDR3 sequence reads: CASTMGAVYGYTF. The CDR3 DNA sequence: TGTGCCAGCACCATGGGGGCAGTCTATGGCTACACCTTC.

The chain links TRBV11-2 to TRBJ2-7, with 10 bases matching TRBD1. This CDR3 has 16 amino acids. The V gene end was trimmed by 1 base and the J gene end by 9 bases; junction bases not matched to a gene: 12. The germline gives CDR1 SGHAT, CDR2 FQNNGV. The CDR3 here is CASSLALAGQGKSQYF. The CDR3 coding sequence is TGTGCCAGCAGCTTAGCCCTTGCGGGACAGGGGAAATCGCAGTACTTC.

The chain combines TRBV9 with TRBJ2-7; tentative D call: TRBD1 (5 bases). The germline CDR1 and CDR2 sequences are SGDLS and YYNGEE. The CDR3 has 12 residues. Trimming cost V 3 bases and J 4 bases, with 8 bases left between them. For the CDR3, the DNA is TGTGCCAGCAGCGATCCAGGGTACGAGCAGTACTTC. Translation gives CASSDPGYEQYF.

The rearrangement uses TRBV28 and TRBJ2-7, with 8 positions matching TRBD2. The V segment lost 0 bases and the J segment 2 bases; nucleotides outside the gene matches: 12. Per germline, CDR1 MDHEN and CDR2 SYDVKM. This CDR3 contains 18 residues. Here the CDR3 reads CASSLWGRANSGTYEQYF. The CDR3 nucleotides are TGTGCCAGCAGTTTATGGGGACGGGCAAATAGCGGGACCTACGAGCAGTACTTC.

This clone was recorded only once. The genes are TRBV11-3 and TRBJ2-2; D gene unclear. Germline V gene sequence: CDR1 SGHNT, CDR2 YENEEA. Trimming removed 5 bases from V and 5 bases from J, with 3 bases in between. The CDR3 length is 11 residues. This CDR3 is CASSGTGELFF. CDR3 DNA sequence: TGTGCCAGCAGCGGAACCGGGGAGCTGTTTTTT.

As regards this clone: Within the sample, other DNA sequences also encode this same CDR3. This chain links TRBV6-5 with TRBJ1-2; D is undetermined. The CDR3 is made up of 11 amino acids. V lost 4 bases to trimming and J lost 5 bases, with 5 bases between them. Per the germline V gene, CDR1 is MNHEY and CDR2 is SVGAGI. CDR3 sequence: CASSSAYGYTF. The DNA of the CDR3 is TGTGCCAGCAGTTCAGCATATGGCTACACCTTC.

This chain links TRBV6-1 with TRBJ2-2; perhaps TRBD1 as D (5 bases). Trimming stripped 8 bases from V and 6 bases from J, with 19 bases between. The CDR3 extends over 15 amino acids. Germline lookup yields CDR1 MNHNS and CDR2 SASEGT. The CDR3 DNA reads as TGTGCCAGCGCGGTCCAGGGCACCTCTCCCGGGGAGCTGTTTTTT. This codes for CASAVQGTSPGELFF.

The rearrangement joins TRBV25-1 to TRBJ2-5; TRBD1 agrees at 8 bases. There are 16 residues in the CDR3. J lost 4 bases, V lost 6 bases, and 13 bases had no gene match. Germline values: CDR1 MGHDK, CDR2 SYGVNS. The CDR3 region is CASRERQGIIAETQYF. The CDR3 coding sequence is TGTGCCAGCAGGGAAAGACAGGGGATTATCGCAGAGACCCAGTACTTC.

Written as DNA, the CDR3 is TGCGCCAGCAGCCCAGGGACAGGGGGCCCGGAGACCCAGTACTTC. Translation: CASSPGTGGPETQYF. The rearrangement joins TRBV5-1 to TRBJ2-5; TRBD1 aligns across 12 bases. Looked up from germline, CDR1 is SGHRS and CDR2 is YFSETQ. V lost 4 bases to trimming and J lost 5 bases; unmatched junction nucleotides: 6. The CDR3 runs to 15 residues.

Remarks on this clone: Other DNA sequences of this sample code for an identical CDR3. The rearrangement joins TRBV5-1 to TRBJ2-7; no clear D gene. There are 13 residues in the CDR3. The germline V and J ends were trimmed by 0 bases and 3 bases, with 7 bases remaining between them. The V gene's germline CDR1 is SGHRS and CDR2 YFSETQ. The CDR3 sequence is CASSLGRNYEQYF. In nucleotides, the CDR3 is TGCGCCAGCAGCTTGGGACGGAACTACGAGCAGTACTTC.

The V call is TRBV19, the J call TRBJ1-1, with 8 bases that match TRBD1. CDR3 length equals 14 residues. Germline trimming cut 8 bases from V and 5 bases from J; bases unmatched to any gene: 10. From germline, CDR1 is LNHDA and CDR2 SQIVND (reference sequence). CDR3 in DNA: TGTGCCAGTGGTTTCCGAGACAGGGGTACTGAAGCTTTCTTT. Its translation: CASGFRDRGTEAFF.